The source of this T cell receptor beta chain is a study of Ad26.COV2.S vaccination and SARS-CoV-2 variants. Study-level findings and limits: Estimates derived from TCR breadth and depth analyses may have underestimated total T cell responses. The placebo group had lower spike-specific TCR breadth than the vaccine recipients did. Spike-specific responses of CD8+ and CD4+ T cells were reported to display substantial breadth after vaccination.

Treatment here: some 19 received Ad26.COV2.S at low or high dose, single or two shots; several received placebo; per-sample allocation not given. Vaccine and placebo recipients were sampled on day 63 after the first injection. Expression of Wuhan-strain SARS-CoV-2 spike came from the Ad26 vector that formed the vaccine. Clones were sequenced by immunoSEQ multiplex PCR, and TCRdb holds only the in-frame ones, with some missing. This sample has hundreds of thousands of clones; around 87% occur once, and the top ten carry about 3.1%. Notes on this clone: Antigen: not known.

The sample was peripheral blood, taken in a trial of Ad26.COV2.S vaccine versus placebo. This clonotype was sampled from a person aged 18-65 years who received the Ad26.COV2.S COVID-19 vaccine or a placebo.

CDR3 bases: TGTGCCACCAGCAGAGAACCCATCGGAAATTCACCCCTCCACTTT. Translated, it gives CATSREPIGNSPLHF. The V gene is TRBV15, the J gene TRBJ1-6; D not resolved. Germline CDR1 reads LNHNV; CDR2 reads YYDKDF (reference sequence). The CDR3 totals 15 residues. V was pared by 0 bases and J by 7 bases, with 10 bases between.